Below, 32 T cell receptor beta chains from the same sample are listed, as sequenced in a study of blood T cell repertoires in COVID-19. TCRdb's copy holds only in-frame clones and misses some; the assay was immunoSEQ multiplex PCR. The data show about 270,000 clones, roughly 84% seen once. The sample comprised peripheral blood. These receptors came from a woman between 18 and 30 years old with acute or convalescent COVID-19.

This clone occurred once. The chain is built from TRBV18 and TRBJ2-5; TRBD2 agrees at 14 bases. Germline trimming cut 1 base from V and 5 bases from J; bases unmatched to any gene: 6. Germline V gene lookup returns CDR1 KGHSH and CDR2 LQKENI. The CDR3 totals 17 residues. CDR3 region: CASSPLTSGRAWETQYF. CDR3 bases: TGTGCCAGCTCACCACTGACTAGCGGGAGGGCCTGGGAGACCCAGTACTTC.

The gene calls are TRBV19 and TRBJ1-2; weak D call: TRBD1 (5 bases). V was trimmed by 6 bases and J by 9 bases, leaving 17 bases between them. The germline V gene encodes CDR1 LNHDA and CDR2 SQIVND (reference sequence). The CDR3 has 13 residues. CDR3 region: CASSPTGIFSYTF. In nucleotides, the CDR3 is TGTGCCAGTAGCCCAACAGGAATTTTTAGCTACACCTTC.

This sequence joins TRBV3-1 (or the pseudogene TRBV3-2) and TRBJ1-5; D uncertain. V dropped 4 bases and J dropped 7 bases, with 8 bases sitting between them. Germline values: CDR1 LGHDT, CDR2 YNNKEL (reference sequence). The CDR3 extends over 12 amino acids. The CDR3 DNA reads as TGTGCCAGCAGCCCTCCACTCCAGCCCCAGCATTTT. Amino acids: CASSPPLQPQHF.

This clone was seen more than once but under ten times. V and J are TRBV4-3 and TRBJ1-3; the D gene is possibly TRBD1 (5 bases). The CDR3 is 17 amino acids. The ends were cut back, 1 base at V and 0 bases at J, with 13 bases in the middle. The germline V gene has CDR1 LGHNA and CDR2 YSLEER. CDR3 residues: CASSQVPGGASGNTIYF. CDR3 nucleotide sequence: TGCGCCAGCAGCCAAGTTCCGGGTGGGGCCTCTGGAAACACCATATATTTT.

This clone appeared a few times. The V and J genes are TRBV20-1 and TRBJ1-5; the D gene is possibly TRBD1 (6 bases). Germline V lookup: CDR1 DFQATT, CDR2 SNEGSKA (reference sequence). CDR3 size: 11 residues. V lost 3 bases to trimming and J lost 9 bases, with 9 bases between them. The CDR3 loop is CSASRRGPQHF. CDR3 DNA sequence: TGCAGTGCTAGCCGCAGGGGGCCCCAGCATTTT.

The CDR3 is CASSSGQLTNEKLFF. The CDR3 bases are TGTGCCAGCAGTTCGGGACAGCTAACTAATGAAAAACTGTTTTTT. V usage is TRBV27 and J usage is TRBJ1-4, with 7 bases identical to TRBD1. This CDR3 spans 15 amino acids. The V gene's germline CDR1 is MNHEY and CDR2 SMNVEV (reference sequence). V dropped 4 bases and J dropped 1; count of bases not matched to a gene: 3.

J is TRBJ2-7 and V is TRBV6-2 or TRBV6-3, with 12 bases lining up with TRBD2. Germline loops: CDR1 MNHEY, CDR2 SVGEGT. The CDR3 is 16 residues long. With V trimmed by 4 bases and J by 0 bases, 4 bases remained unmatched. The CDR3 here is CASSSLAGGTSYEQYF. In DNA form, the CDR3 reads TGTGCCAGCAGTTCTCTAGCGGGAGGGACCTCCTACGAGCAGTACTTC.

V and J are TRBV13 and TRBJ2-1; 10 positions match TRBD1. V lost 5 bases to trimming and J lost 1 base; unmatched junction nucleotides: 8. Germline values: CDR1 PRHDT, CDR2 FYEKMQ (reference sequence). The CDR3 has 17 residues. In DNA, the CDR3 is TGTGCCAGCAGCCCCACCGAGGGACAGGGGTCCTACAATGAGCAGTTCTTC. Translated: CASSPTEGQGSYNEQFF.

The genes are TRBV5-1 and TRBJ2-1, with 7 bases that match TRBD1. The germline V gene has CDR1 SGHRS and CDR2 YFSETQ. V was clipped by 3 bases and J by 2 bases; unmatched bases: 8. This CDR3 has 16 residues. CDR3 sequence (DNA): TGCGCCAGCAGCTCACCGACAGGGACCACCTACAATGAGCAGTTCTTC. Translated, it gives CASSSPTGTTYNEQFF.

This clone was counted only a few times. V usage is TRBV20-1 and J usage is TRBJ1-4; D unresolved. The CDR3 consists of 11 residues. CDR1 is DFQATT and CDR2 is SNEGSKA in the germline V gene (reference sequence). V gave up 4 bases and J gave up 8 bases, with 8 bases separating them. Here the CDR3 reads CSATPSEKLFF. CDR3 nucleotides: TGCAGTGCTACCCCAAGCGAAAAACTGTTTTTT.

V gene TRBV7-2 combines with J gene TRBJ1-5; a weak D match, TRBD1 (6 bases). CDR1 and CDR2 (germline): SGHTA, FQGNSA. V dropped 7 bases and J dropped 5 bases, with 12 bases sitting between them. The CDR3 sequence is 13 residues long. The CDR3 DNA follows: TGTGCCAGCAAGTACAGGGAAGATCAGCCCCAGCATTTT. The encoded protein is CASKYREDQPQHF.

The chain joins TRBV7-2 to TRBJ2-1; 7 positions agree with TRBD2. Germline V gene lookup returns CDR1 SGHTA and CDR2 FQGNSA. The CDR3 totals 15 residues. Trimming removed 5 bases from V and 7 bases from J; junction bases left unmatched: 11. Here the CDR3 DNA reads TGTGCCAGCAGCCAGAGGGGCGGGAGACGTAATGAGCAGTTCTTC. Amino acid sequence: CASSQRGGRRNEQFF.

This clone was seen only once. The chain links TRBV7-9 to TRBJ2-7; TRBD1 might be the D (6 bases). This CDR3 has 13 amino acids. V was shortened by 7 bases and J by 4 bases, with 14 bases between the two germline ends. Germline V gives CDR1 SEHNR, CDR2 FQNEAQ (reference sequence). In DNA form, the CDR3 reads TGTGCCAGCAACATGGGACACCTATACGAGCAGTACTTC. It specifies CASNMGHLYEQYF.

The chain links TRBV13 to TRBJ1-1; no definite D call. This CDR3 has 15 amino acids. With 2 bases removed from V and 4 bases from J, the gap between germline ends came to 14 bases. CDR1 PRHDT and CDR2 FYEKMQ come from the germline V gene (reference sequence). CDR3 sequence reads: CASSLYSFRGTEAFF. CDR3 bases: TGTGCCAGCAGCTTATATAGCTTTCGGGGCACTGAAGCTTTCTTT. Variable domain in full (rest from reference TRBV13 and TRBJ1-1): AAGVIQSPRHLIKEKRETATLKCYPIPRHDTVYWYQQGPGQDPQFLISFYEKMQSDKGSIPDRFSAQQFSDYHSELNMSSLELGDSALYFCASSLYSFRGTEAFFGQGTRLTVV.

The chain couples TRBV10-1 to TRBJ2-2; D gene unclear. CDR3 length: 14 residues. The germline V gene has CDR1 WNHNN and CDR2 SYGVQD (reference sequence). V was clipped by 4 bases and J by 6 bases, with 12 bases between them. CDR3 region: CASSAHPGSGELFF. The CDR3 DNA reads TGCGCCAGCAGTGCCCACCCCGGGTCCGGGGAGCTGTTTTTT.

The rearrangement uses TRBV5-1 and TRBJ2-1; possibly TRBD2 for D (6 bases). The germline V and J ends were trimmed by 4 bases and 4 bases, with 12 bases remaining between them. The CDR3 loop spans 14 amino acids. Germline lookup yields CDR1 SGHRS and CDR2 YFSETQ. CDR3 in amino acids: CASSVGTPYNEQFF. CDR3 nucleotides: TGCGCCAGCAGCGTCGGGACTCCTTACAATGAGCAGTTCTTC.

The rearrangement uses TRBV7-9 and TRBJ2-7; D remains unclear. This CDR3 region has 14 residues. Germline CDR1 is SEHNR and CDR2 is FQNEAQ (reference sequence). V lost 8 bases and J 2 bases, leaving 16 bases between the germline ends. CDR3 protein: CASADSEKPYEQYF. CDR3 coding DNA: TGTGCCAGCGCGGATTCTGAAAAACCCTACGAGCAGTACTTC.

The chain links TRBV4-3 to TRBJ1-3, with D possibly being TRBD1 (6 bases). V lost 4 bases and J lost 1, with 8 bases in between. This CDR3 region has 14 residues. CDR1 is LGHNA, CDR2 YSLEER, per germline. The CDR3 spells CASSRGGSGNTIYF. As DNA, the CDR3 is TGCGCCAGCAGCCGAGGGGGTTCTGGAAACACCATATATTTT.

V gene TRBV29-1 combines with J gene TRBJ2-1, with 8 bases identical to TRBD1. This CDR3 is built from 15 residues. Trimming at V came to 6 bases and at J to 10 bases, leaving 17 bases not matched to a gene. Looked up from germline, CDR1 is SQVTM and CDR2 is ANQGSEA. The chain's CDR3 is CSVLQGVSPYGEQFF. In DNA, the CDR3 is TGCAGCGTATTACAGGGGGTTAGTCCCTACGGGGAGCAGTTCTTC.

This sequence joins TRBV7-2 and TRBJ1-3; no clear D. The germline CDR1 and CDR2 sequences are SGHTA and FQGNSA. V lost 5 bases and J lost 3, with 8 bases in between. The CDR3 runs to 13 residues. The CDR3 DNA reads TGTGCCAGCAGCGACTTCCTTGGAAACACCATATATTTT. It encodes CASSDFLGNTIYF.

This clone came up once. CDR3 in amino acids: CSVLWDRGYEQYF. In DNA, the CDR3 is TGCAGCGTTCTGTGGGACAGGGGCTACGAGCAGTACTTC. This chain uses TRBV29-1 with TRBJ2-7, with 10 bases identical to TRBD1. The ends lost 5 bases at V and 3 bases at J; junction bases unmatched: 4. CDR1 is SQVTM and CDR2 is ANQGSEA in the germline V gene. This CDR3 spans 13 amino acids.

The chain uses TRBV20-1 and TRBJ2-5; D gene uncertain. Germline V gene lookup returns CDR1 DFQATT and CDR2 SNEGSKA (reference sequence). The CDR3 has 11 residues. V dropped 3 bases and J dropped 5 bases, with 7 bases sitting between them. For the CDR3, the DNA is TGCAGTGCTAGTCCCCGGGAGACCCAGTACTTC. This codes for CSASPRETQYF.

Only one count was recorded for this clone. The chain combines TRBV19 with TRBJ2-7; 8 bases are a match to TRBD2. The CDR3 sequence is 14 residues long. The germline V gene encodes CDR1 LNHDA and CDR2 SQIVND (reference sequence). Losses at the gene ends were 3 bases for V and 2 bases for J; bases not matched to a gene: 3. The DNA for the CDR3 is TGTGCCAGTAGTATTGCTAGCGGGCCCTACGAGCAGTACTTC. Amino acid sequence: CASSIASGPYEQYF.

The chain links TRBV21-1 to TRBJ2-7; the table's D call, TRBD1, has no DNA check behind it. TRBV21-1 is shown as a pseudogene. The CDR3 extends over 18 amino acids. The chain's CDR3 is CASSGFGHTDAGSYEQYF. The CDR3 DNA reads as TGTGCCAGCAGCGGATTTGGACACACCGACGCCGGCTCCTACGAGCAGTACTTC.

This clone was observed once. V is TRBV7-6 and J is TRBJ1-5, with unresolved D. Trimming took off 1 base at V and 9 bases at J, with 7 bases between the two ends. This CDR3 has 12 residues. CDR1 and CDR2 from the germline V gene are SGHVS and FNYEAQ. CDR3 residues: CASSLDRGPQHF. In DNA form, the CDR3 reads TGTGCCAGCAGCTTAGATAGAGGGCCCCAGCATTTT.

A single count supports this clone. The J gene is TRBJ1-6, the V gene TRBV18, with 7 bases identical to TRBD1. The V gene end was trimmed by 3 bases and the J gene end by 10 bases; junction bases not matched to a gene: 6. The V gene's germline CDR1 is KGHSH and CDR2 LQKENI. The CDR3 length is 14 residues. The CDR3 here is CASSPRQGDSPLHF. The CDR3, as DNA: TGTGCCAGCTCACCCCGACAGGGAGACTCACCCCTCCACTTT. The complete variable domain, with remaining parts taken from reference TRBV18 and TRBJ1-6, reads NAGVMQNPRHLVRRRGQEARLRCSPMKGHSHVYWYRQLPEEGLKFMVYLQKENIIDESGMPKERFSAEFPKEGPSILRIQQVVRGDSAAYFCASSPRQGDSPLHFGNGTRLTVT.

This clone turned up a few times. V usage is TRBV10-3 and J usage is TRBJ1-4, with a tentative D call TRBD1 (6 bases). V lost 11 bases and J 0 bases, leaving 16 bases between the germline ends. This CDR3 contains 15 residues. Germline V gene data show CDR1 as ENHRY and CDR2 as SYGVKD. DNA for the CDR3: TGTGCCCCCCCGGACAGACACACAACTAATGAAAAACTGTTTTTT. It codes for CAPPDRHTTNEKLFF.

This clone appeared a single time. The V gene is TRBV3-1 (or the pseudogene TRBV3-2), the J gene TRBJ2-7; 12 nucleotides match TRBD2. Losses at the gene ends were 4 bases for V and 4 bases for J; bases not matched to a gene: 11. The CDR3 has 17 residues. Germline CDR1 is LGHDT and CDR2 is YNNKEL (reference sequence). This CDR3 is CASSPKAGLAGGYEQYF. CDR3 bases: TGTGCCAGCAGCCCCAAGGCAGGCCTAGCGGGAGGGTACGAGCAGTACTTC.

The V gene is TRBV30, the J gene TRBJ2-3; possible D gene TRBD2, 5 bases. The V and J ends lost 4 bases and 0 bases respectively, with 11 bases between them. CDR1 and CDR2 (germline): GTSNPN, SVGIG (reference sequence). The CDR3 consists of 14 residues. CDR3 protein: CAWTRAASTDTQYF. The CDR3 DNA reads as TGTGCCTGGACGAGGGCCGCTAGCACAGATACGCAGTATTTT.

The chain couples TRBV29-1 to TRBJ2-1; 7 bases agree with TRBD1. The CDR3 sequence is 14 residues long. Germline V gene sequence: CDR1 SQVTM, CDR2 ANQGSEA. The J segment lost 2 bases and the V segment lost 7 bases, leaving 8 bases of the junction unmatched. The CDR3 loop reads CSGRRDRTYNEQFF. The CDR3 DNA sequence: TGCAGCGGACGTCGGGACAGAACCTACAATGAGCAGTTCTTC.

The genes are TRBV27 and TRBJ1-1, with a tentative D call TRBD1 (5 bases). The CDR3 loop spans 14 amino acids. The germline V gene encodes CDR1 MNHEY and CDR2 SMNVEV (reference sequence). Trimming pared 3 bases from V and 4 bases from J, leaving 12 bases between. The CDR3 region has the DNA TGTGCCAGCAGTTTGTCCCAGGGTCCCACTGAAGCTTTCTTT. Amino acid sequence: CASSLSQGPTEAFF.

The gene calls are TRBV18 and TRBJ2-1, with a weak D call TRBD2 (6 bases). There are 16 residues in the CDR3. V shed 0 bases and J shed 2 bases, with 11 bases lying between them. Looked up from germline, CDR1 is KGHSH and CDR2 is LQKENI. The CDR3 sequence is CASSPPFGGPYNEQFF. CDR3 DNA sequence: TGTGCCAGCTCACCACCGTTTGGAGGGCCCTACAATGAGCAGTTCTTC.